These T cell receptor beta chains were read from a single sample in a study of shared T cell receptors in the human thymus. Only in-frame clones appear in the TCRdb table, and some are missing; sequencing was by immunoSEQ multiplex PCR. The data contain roughly 550,000 clones, approximately 80% of them singletons. These data were also filed under a second study, of human thymus T cells.

The material sequenced was thymocytes. The origin of the receptors is a boy under two years old with a congenital heart defect. The CDR3 runs from the conserved cysteine through the conserved F or W. Each record gives: J gene, CDR3 length, V gene, clone size, D gene, CDR3 protein, CDR3 DNA. A D gene is named only where the DNA matches it firmly. Clone size is stated in some rows and not others, as once, few, many or a class when expanded.

TRBJ1-1 | 15 | TRBV5-1 | . | TRBD1 | CASSLVGQKNTEAFF | TGCGCCAGCAGCTTGGTGGGACAGAAGAACACTGAAGCTTTCTTT
TRBJ1-5 | 15 | TRBV7-9 | . | . | CASSPWGDSNQPQHF | TGTGCCAGCAGCCCCTGGGGGGATAGCAATCAGCCCCAGCATTTT
TRBJ2-7 | 13 | TRBV30 | . | TRBD2 | CAWLGGGSYEQYF | TGTGCCTGGTTAGGCGGGGGCTCCTACGAGCAGTACTTC
TRBJ2-5 | 16 | TRBV11-3 | few | TRBD2 | CASSFRNLAGQETQYF | TGTGCCAGCAGCTTTCGGAACCTAGCGGGACAAGAGACCCAGTACTTC
TRBJ2-1 | 15 | TRBV5-6 | . | TRBD2 | CASSTTSGEYNEQFF | TGTGCCAGCAGCACGACTAGCGGGGAGTACAATGAGCAGTTCTTC
TRBJ1-5 | 15 | TRBV19 | . | . | CASRLGRTKYQPQHF | TGTGCCAGTAGGCTGGGGAGGACTAAGTATCAGCCCCAGCATTTT
TRBJ2-7 | 15 | TRBV21-1 | . | . | CASSLPTSVSYEQYF | TGTGCCAGCAGCCTGCCGACTAGCGTCTCCTACGAGCAGTACTTC
TRBJ2-1 | 15 | TRBV7-9 | . | TRBD2 | CASFREGTSLNEQFF | TGTGCCAGCTTTCGGGAGGGGACTTCTCTCAATGAGCAGTTCTTC
TRBJ2-1 | 15 | TRBV19 | few | TRBD2 | CASSMGLARTNEQFF | TGTGCCAGTAGTATGGGACTAGCCCGAACCAATGAGCAGTTCTTC
TRBJ2-1 | 14 | TRBV6-1 | once | . | CASSEGGRGNEQFF | TGTGCCAGCAGTGAAGGAGGGCGGGGCAATGAGCAGTTCTTC
TRBJ1-5 | 15 | TRBV15 | . | . | CATSTPGPRNQPQHF | TGTGCCACCAGCACCCCAGGGCCACGCAATCAGCCCCAGCATTTT
TRBJ2-7 | 20 | TRBV30 | . | TRBD2 | CAWSTPSGTGTSGRSYEQYF | TGTGCCTGGAGTACCCCCTCGGGGACCGGGACTAGCGGGAGGTCCTACGAGCAGTACTTC
TRBJ2-1 | 15 | TRBV5-1 | . | TRBD2 | CASSVLAGDLNEQFF | TGCGCCAGCAGCGTGCTAGCGGGAGACCTTAATGAGCAGTTCTTC
TRBJ2-3 | 16 | TRBV29-1 | . | TRBD2 | CSATTDVGGKTDTQYF | TGCAGCGCTACGACAGATGTGGGAGGGAAGACAGATACGCAGTATTTT
TRBJ2-7 | 14 | TRBV6-5 | . | TRBD1 | CASSYGQDRYEQYF | TGTGCCAGCAGTTACGGACAGGATCGTTACGAGCAGTACTTC
TRBJ2-1 | 16 | TRBV4-1 | . | TRBD2 | CASSQDSLAGAYEQFF | TGCGCCAGCAGCCAAGATAGTCTAGCGGGCGCATATGAGCAGTTCTTC
TRBJ2-1 | 13 | TRBV27 | . | TRBD1 | CASRGTGYNEQFF | TGTGCCAGCAGAGGGACAGGCTACAATGAGCAGTTCTTC
TRBJ2-7 | 14 | TRBV5-4 | . | . | CASSLNGPPDEQYF | TGTGCCAGCAGCTTGAATGGGCCACCTGACGAGCAGTACTTC
TRBJ2-5 | 11 | TRBV5-6 | . | . | CASSLGATQYF | TGTGCCAGCAGCTTGGGGGCGACCCAGTACTTC
TRBJ2-1 | 17 | TRBV4-1 | . | . | CASSQPAPSLKHNEQFF | TGCGCCAGCAGCCAACCCGCTCCTAGCCTCAAGCACAATGAGCAGTTCTTC
TRBJ2-1 | 15 | TRBV4-3 | . | . | CASSQDWTARNEQFF | TGCGCCAGCAGCCAAGATTGGACTGCAAGGAATGAGCAGTTCTTC
TRBJ2-3 | 13 | TRBV9 | . | . | CASSVTSTDTQYF | TGTGCCAGCAGCGTCACTAGCACAGATACGCAGTATTTT
TRBJ2-7 | 19 | TRBV4-1 | . | TRBD2 | CASSQAPSGLVVGAYEQYF | TGCGCCAGCAGCCAAGCACCTAGCGGCCTCGTCGTTGGTGCCTACGAGCAGTACTTC
TRBJ2-7 | 17 | TRBV7-6 | . | . | CASSPILPIRPSYEQYF | TGTGCCAGCAGCCCGATACTTCCCATCAGGCCCTCCTACGAGCAGTACTTC
TRBJ2-1 | 14 | TRBV7-9 | . | . | CASSLDSTYNEQFF | TGTGCCAGCAGCTTAGACTCCACCTACAATGAGCAGTTCTTC
TRBJ2-1 | 16 | TRBV28 | . | TRBD1 | CASSLPDRERDNEQFF | TGTGCCAGCAGTTTACCCGACAGGGAACGGGACAATGAGCAGTTCTTC
TRBJ2-1 | 17 | TRBV7-6 | . | . | CASSSRRQNLPYNEQFF | TGTGCCAGCAGCTCCCGTCGACAGAACCTACCCTACAATGAGCAGTTCTTC
TRBJ2-1 | 16 | TRBV4-3 | few | TRBD2 | CASSQGGTSGHNEQFF | TGCGCCAGCAGCCAAGGGGGTACTAGCGGACACAATGAGCAGTTCTTC
TRBJ1-4 | 16 | TRBV6-5 | once | TRBD1 | CASSYSMAGGGEKLFF | TGTGCCAGCAGTTACTCGATGGCAGGGGGTGGTGAAAAACTGTTTTTT
TRBJ2-7 | 15 | TRBV27 | once | TRBD2 | CASRPTGGASYEQYF | TGTGCCAGCAGACCGACGGGGGGAGCCTCCTACGAGCAGTACTTC
TRBJ2-3 | 15 | TRBV10-3 | . | . | CAISEGAVSADTQYF | TGTGCCATCAGTGAGGGCGCGGTATCGGCAGATACGCAGTATTTT
TRBJ2-7 | 10 | TRBV2 | . | . | CASRGVEQYF | TGTGCCAGCAGGGGCGTCGAGCAGTACTTC
TRBJ2-3 | 15 | TRBV6-1 | . | TRBD1 | CASANDRASADTQYF | TGTGCCAGCGCCAACGACAGGGCATCGGCAGATACGCAGTATTTT
TRBJ1-3 | 19 | TRBV4-3 | . | . | CASSRLTGGQGSAGNTIYF | TGCGCCAGCAGCCGGCTTACCGGGGGTCAGGGAAGTGCAGGAAACACCATATATTTT
TRBJ2-2 | 18 | TRBV13 | . | TRBD2 | CASGGSGRAPSRAGELFF | TGTGCCAGCGGGGGCAGCGGGAGGGCCCCTTCTAGGGCCGGGGAGCTGTTTTTT
TRBJ2-7 | 11 | TRBV20-1 | . | . | CSASLTYEQYF | TGCAGTGCTAGTTTAACCTACGAGCAGTACTTC
TRBJ1-2 | 17 | TRBV7-9 | . | . | CASSPKEASTNIYGYTF | TGTGCCAGCAGCCCTAAAGAGGCCAGCACCAACATCTATGGCTACACCTTC
TRBJ2-7 | 14 | TRBV5-1 | . | . | CASSSRSSAGEQYF | TGCGCCAGCAGCTCAAGGTCCTCGGCGGGCGAGCAGTACTTC
TRBJ2-7 | 19 | TRBV5-1 | . | TRBD2 | CASSLRGLAGGPAGYEQYF | TGCGCCAGCAGCTTGAGGGGACTAGCGGGAGGGCCCGCTGGTTACGAGCAGTACTTC
TRBJ1-1 | 14 | TRBV27 | . | . | CASGPLHGGTEAFF | TGTGCCAGCGGTCCCCTCCACGGAGGAACTGAAGCTTTCTTT
TRBJ1-1 | 16 | TRBV14 | . | . | CASSQDEGVADTEAFF | TGTGCCAGCAGCCAAGATGAAGGGGTGGCGGACACTGAAGCTTTCTTT
TRBJ2-7 | 18 | TRBV28 | . | TRBD2 | CASSRRVTQASGPYEQYF | TGTGCCAGCAGTCGCAGGGTTACCCAAGCTAGCGGACCCTACGAGCAGTACTTC
TRBJ1-5 | 17 | TRBV7-9 | . | TRBD1 | CASSLEGTGGNNQPQHF | TGTGCCAGCAGCTTAGAGGGGACAGGGGGGAACAATCAGCCCCAGCATTTT
TRBJ2-1 | 17 | TRBV27 | . | TRBD2 | CASSFSSGSDAYNEQFF | TGTGCCAGCAGTTTTTCTAGCGGGAGTGACGCCTACAATGAGCAGTTCTTC
TRBJ2-3 | 14 | TRBV27 | once | . | CASSPRYSTDTQYF | TGTGCCAGCAGTCCTCGTTATAGCACAGATACGCAGTATTTT
TRBJ1-4 | 11 | TRBV18 | . | . | CASSTEKKLFF | TGTGCCAGCTCTACAGAAAAAAAACTGTTTTTT
TRBJ1-1 | 15 | TRBV6-6 | . | . | CASSYSQGLETEAFF | TGTGCCAGCAGTTACTCGCAGGGCTTAGAGACTGAAGCTTTCTTT
TRBJ1-2 | 19 | TRBV4-1 | . | TRBD1 | CASSQEFSGRGRSNYGYTF | TGCGCCAGCAGCCAAGAGTTCTCGGGCAGGGGGAGATCCAACTATGGCTACACCTTC
TRBJ1-3 | 15 | TRBV11-2 | once | . | CASSLGASSGNTIYF | TGTGCCAGCAGCTTGGGGGCGAGCTCTGGAAACACCATATATTTT
TRBJ2-7 | 17 | TRBV7-9 | . | TRBD2 | CASSLALTSGTSYEQYF | TGTGCCAGCAGCTTAGCACTCACTAGCGGGACCTCCTACGAGCAGTACTTC
TRBJ2-7 | 18 | TRBV12-5 | . | . | CASANQLNSGTGTSEQYF | TGTGCTAGTGCCAACCAACTAAACTCCGGGACTGGCACTTCAGAGCAGTACTTC
TRBJ1-1 | 16 | TRBV6-1 | . | TRBD1 | CASSEDRGGESTEAFF | TGTGCCAGCAGTGAAGACAGGGGCGGTGAGAGCACTGAAGCTTTCTTT